The 25 T cell receptor beta chains below were found in one sample sequenced in a study of blood T cells in healthy people across ages. It was with a sample-barcoded 5' primer and a J-beta primer mix that a second PCR of roughly 7 to 12 cycles was run. TCRdb analysed the 5' RACE reads with MiXCR anew, one entry per CDR3 protein. The sample has 710,000 or so distinct CDR3 sequences; 22% are singletons. Material for sequencing was blood. The receptors here all came from a man between 65 and 79 years old in good health.

The CDR3 reads CASERTAGSGNTIYF. The CDR3 DNA is TGTGCCAGCGAGAGGACCGCCGGCTCTGGAAACACCATATATTTT. The chain couples TRBV12-3 or TRBV12-4 to TRBJ1-3; no firm D call. The CDR3 is 15 residues long. Trimming took 8 bases from V and 0 from J, leaving 14 bases between them.

This chain connects TRBV9 to TRBJ2-3; D may correspond to TRBD1 or TRBD2 (5 bases each). V gave up 0 bases and J gave up 0 bases, with 8 bases separating them. The CDR3 is 15 residues long. The germline CDR1 and CDR2 sequences are SGDLS and YYNGEE. As DNA, the CDR3 is TGTGCCAGCAGCGTAGAGTGGGGGAGCACAGATACGCAGTATTTT. As protein: CASSVEWGSTDTQYF.

This clonotype was seen more than once but under ten times. The gene calls are TRBV2 and TRBJ2-5; D call uncertain. The V and J ends lost 7 bases and 1 base respectively, with 7 bases between them. This CDR3 has 12 residues. Germline V CDR1 and CDR2: SNHLY, FYNNEI. CDR3 loop: CASKGTQETQYF. The CDR3, as DNA: TGTGCCAGCAAGGGTACCCAAGAGACCCAGTACTTC.

Regarding this clonotype: One end of the junction is discordant with germline, which a read error may explain. The V call is TRBV7-2, the J call TRBJ2-5; D is possibly TRBD1 or TRBD2 (5 bases each). CDR1 and CDR2 (germline): SGHTA, FQGNSA. The CDR3 totals 14 residues. The CDR3 protein is CASSPRDGQETRYF. The DNA of the CDR3 is TGTGCCAGCAGCCCCAGGGACGGACAAGAGACCCGGTACTTC.

The rearrangement uses TRBV7-9 and TRBJ2-5; 8 bases line up with TRBD1. Germline CDR1 and CDR2: SEHNR and FQNEAQ (reference sequence). Germline trimming cut 5 bases from V and 1 base from J; bases unmatched to any gene: 6. CDR3 length: 15 residues. This CDR3 is CASSHSGQVQETQYF. The CDR3 nucleotides read TGTGCCAGCAGCCATTCGGGACAGGTCCAAGAGACCCAGTACTTC.

Regarding this clonotype: Germline and junction disagree at one end, which may indicate a read error. The chain joins TRBV29-1 to TRBJ2-4; TRBD2 agrees at 7 bases. CDR3 length: 13 amino acids. Germline lookup yields CDR1 SQVTM and CDR2 ANQGSEA. CDR3 in DNA: TGCAGCTTCAGACTAGCAGGAGTTAACACTCAGTACTTC. Translated: CSFRLAGVNTQYF.

This chain uses TRBV2 with TRBJ1-2; unclear D gene. The germline V gene encodes CDR1 SNHLY and CDR2 FYNNEI. CDR3 size: 14 residues. Trimming shortened V by 6 bases and J by 4 bases, and 15 bases separated the two germline ends. The CDR3 region has the DNA TGTGCCAGCAGCACAACCGGGGAACTCTATGGCTACACCTTC. Translated, it gives CASSTTGELYGYTF.

This clonotype has a handful of counts. This chain links TRBV27 with TRBJ2-1, with D perhaps TRBD2 (5 bases). V was clipped by 7 bases and J by 6 bases, with 16 bases between them. The CDR3 sequence is 14 residues long. Germline-derived CDR1 and CDR2 are MNHEY and SMNVEV (reference sequence). The CDR3 DNA follows: TGTGCCAGCAAGGGCGGAGCGGAGATCAATGAGCAGTTCTTC. It translates to CASKGGAEINEQFF.

This chain links TRBV5-1 with TRBJ2-5; possibly TRBD2 for D (6 bases). The CDR3 is made up of 18 amino acids. Trimming removed 4 bases from V and 2 bases from J, with 24 bases in between. CDR1 is SGHRS and CDR2 is YFSETQ in the germline V gene. The CDR3 region is CASSPGLTGAWGQETQYF. CDR3 DNA sequence: TGCGCCAGCAGCCCGGGACTGACCGGGGCATGGGGGCAAGAGACCCAGTACTTC.

This clonotype was counted a few times. The CDR3 DNA follows: TGCAGTGCCCCCGGGACAAACTATGGCTACACCTTC. This codes for CSAPGTNYGYTF. The chain employs TRBV20-1 and TRBJ1-2, with D possibly being TRBD1 (6 bases). CDR3 size: 12 residues. Between the trimmed V and J ends, which lost 6 bases and 2 bases, there was a span of 10 bases. Germline CDR1 DFQATT, CDR2 SNEGSKA (reference sequence).

Only a few counts were recorded for this clonotype. The V call is TRBV12-3 or TRBV12-4, the J call TRBJ1-5, with D unresolved. Trimming cost V 5 bases and J 1 base, with 12 bases left between them. The CDR3 has 15 residues. The CDR3 DNA follows: TGTGCCAGCAGTCCCCTTGATAGAAGCAATCAGCCCCAGCATTTT. Residues: CASSPLDRSNQPQHF.

In this sample, this clonotype turned up a few times. This rearrangement joins TRBV6-1 to TRBJ2-1; 13 positions agree with TRBD2. Germline assignment: CDR1 MNHNS and CDR2 SASEGT. Trimming took 4 bases from V and 3 from J; bases not matched to a gene: 3. CDR3 size: 16 residues. CDR3 residues: CASSATSGGVYNEQFF. CDR3 DNA sequence: TGTGCCAGCAGTGCAACTAGCGGGGGGGTCTACAATGAGCAGTTCTTC.

CDR3 loop: CAISPGQGAGYTF. CDR3 DNA sequence: TGTGCCATCAGCCCGGGACAGGGGGCTGGCTACACCTTC. The V and J genes are TRBV10-3 and TRBJ1-2; 12 bases agree with TRBD1. The ends lost 6 bases at V and 7 bases at J; junction bases unmatched: 3. The CDR3 has 13 amino acids. Germline lookup yields CDR1 ENHRY and CDR2 SYGVKD.

Only a few counts were recorded for this clonotype. This chain uses TRBV6-4 with TRBJ2-2, with 8 bases aligning to TRBD2. From germline, CDR1 is MRHNA and CDR2 SNTAGT. The CDR3 is 13 residues long. The junction had 1 base not matched to a gene; V was cut back by 2 bases and J by 8 bases. The CDR3 DNA is TGTGCCAGCAGTGACGTAGCGGGAGGGGAGCTGTTTTTT. Amino acid sequence: CASSDVAGGELFF.

J is TRBJ2-2 and V is TRBV11-3, with 12 bases identical to TRBD2. Germline V gene data show CDR1 as SGHNT and CDR2 as YENEEA. V was clipped by 5 bases and J by 6 bases; unmatched bases: 1. The CDR3 extends over 14 amino acids. The CDR3 DNA reads TGTGCCAGCAGCCGACTAGCGGGAGCCGGGGAGCTGTTTTTT. Amino acid sequence: CASSRLAGAGELFF.

This clonotype was recorded a few times. The chain uses TRBV7-2 and TRBJ2-5; no clear D gene. The J call could be wrong; TRBJ2-1 is a better fit for the DNA end. CDR1 SGHTA and CDR2 FQGNSA come from the germline V gene. The CDR3 consists of 13 residues. Here the CDR3 reads CASSFYVSNEQFF. The CDR3 DNA reads as TGTGCCAGCAGCTTTTATGTCTCCAATGAGCAGTTCTTC.

The V gene is TRBV12-3 or TRBV12-4, the J gene TRBJ2-2, with D unclear. The CDR3 runs 15 residues. V was shortened by 6 bases and J by 3 bases, with 14 bases between the two germline ends. The CDR3: CASRPGIGDTGELFF. CDR3 coding DNA: TGTGCCAGCAGACCTGGGATTGGAGACACCGGGGAGCTGTTTTTT.

The V call is TRBV14, the J call TRBJ2-5; D gene uncertain. The DNA end is a closer match to TRBJ2-1, so the J assignment may be wrong. The CDR3 contains 11 residues. Germline V lookup: CDR1 SGHDN, CDR2 FVKESK. Written as DNA, the CDR3 is TGTGCCAGCAGCAAGATCCATGAGCAGTTCTTC. It yields the protein CASSKIHEQFF.

There are a few counts of this clonotype. The chain is built from TRBV15 and TRBJ1-1; 10 bases align to TRBD1. Trimming cost V 5 bases and J 4 bases; bases outside gene matches: 4. This CDR3 spans 14 amino acids. Per germline, CDR1 LNHNV and CDR2 YYDKDF (reference sequence). CDR3 nucleotide sequence: TGTGCCACCAGCCGCGGGACAGGGGCCACTGAAGCTTTCTTT. This translates into CATSRGTGATEAFF.

The chain links TRBV7-8 to TRBJ2-3; the match to TRBD1 covers 10 bases. Germline loops: CDR1 SGHVS, CDR2 FQNEAQ. This CDR3 has 16 residues. The trim removed 7 bases at V and 6 bases at J, leaving 13 bases unmatched. CDR3 sequence: CASILIGTGDLDTQYF. CDR3 DNA sequence: TGTGCCAGCATTCTTATCGGGACAGGGGATCTGGATACGCAGTATTTT.

This clonotype was seen only a few times. This chain joins TRBV28 and TRBJ2-2; possibly TRBD2 for D (5 bases). V was cut by 8 bases and J by 4 bases, with 11 bases left in between. The CDR3 is made up of 13 amino acids. Germline V gene sequence: CDR1 MDHEN, CDR2 SYDVKM. The CDR3 sequence is CASASEGTGELFF. In DNA, the CDR3 is TGTGCCAGCGCCAGCGAGGGCACCGGGGAGCTGTTTTTT. Looking up the rest from reference TRBV28 and TRBJ2-2 gives the full variable domain: DVKVTQSSRYLVKRTGEKVFLECVQDMDHENMFWYRQDPGLGLRLIYFSYDVKMKEKGDIPEGYSVSREKKERFSLILESASTNQTSMYLCASASEGTGELFFGEGSRLTVL.

The chain has TRBV7-9 and TRBJ2-5, with D perhaps TRBD1 (5 bases). CDR1 and CDR2 (germline): SEHNR, FQNEAQ (reference sequence). This CDR3 is 14 amino acids long. The V end lost 7 bases, the J end lost 2 bases, and 14 bases lay between the germline ends. The CDR3 sequence: CASIKRGDQETQYF. The CDR3 DNA sequence: TGTGCCAGCATCAAAAGGGGCGATCAAGAGACCCAGTACTTC.

The chain couples TRBV12-3 or TRBV12-4 to TRBJ2-5; 9 bases match TRBD1. Gene TRBJ2-1 matches the end of the DNA better, so the J call may be wrong. CDR3 length: 16 residues. The CDR3 here is CASSSAPGQGANEQFF. CDR3 sequence (DNA): TGTGCCAGCAGTTCAGCCCCGGGACAGGGTGCCAATGAGCAGTTCTTC.

The CDR3 bases are TGTGCCAGCAGTCCGGGACTCCTGTCTCCATCAAATGAGCAGTTCTTC. Translation gives CASSPGLLSPSNEQFF. The chain employs TRBV12-3 or TRBV12-4 and TRBJ2-5, with D possibly being TRBD2 (6 bases). The J call may be incorrect, as the DNA end agrees better with TRBJ2-1. The CDR3 runs to 16 residues.

This clonotype showed up just a few times. The chain carries TRBV12-3 or TRBV12-4 and TRBJ1-5; D gene uncertain. This CDR3 is built from 18 residues. With 4 bases removed from V and 2 bases from J, the gap between germline ends came to 21 bases. CDR3 DNA sequence: TGTGCCAGCAGTTCGGATGCCGGGCCCGCAGGCCGCAATCAGCCCCAGCATTTT. As protein: CASSSDAGPAGRNQPQHF.